This is a list of T cell receptor beta chains from one sample in a study of blood T cell repertoires in COVID-19. This table comes from immunoSEQ multiplex PCR, and its TCRdb copy is limited to in-frame clones, with some not included. The top ten hold over 15% of the sample, which has approximately 120,000 clones, over 70% seen once. Sequencing used peripheral blood. These receptors all come from a man aged 80 or over with acute or convalescent COVID-19. Each CDR3 is given with its conserved first and last residue. Fields, in order: CDR3 length, J gene, clone size, V gene, D gene, CDR3 DNA, CDR3 protein. D genes are given only for firm matches. Size is stated for part of the rows, as once, few or many counts, or as a class when the clone is expanded.

18	TRBJ2-5	.	TRBV7-2	TRBD2	TGTGCCAGCAGCATAAGACTAGCGGGGGGCCCCTTCCGGGAGACCCAGTACTTC	CASSIRLAGGPFRETQYF
15	TRBJ1-2	.	TRBV7-8	TRBD1	TGTGCCAGCAGCTTAGGGGCAGGGGGGAATGGTGGCTACACCTTC	CASSLGAGGNGGYTF
15	TRBJ1-6	.	TRBV2	.	TGTGCCAGCAGGCCGGGACTCTCCTATAATTCACCCCTCCACTTT	CASRPGLSYNSPLHF
15	TRBJ2-3	.	TRBV5-1	.	TGCGCCAGCAGCTTACAGGGACACCTCACAGATACGCAGTATTTT	CASSLQGHLTDTQYF
15	TRBJ2-2	.	TRBV10-3	.	TGTGCCATCGGATCCCGGGACACTCTCACCGGGGAGCTGTTTTTT	CAIGSRDTLTGELFF
12	TRBJ1-2	.	TRBV6-2/TRBV6-3	.	TGTGCCAGCAGTAACCCGCGGGTCAGTGGGGCCTTC	CASSNPRVSGAF
16	TRBJ2-3	.	TRBV6-1	TRBD2	TGTGCCAGCAGTGGGCTAGCGGGGAGGATAACAGATACGCAGTATTTT	CASSGLAGRITDTQYF
16	TRBJ2-1	.	TRBV7-3	.	TGTGCCAGCAGCTTAACGGGGACTCCTTTGGATAATGAGCAGTTCTTC	CASSLTGTPLDNEQFF
16	TRBJ2-3	.	TRBV5-1	TRBD1	TGCGCCAGCAGCCATCAGGGACAGAAGGACACAGATACGCAGTATTTT	CASSHQGQKDTDTQYF
14	TRBJ1-2	.	TRBV3-1/TRBV3-2	TRBD1	TGTGCCAGCAGCAACCGACAGGGACGGGATGGCTACACCTTC	CASSNRQGRDGYTF
16	TRBJ1-3	.	TRBV6-1	.	TGTGCCAGCAGTGAATATAAGGGGCCGTCTGGAAACACCATATATTTT	CASSEYKGPSGNTIYF
15	TRBJ2-2	.	TRBV6-5	TRBD1	TGTGCCAGCAGTTTCCGGGACAGGAACACCGGGGAGCTGTTTTTT	CASSFRDRNTGELFF
17	TRBJ1-2	.	TRBV3-1/TRBV3-2	TRBD1	TGTGCCAGCAGCCGCGGGACAGGGGGCGCGGGGAACTATGGCTACACCTTC	CASSRGTGGAGNYGYTF
14	TRBJ2-5	.	TRBV5-4	.	TGTGCCAGCAGCTCGGCCCAGGGGACAGAGACCCAGTACTTC	CASSSAQGTETQYF
15	TRBJ2-3	.	TRBV9	.	TGTGCCAGCAGCCCTTCGGGGAGTCTCACAGATACGCAGTATTTT	CASSPSGSLTDTQYF
18	TRBJ2-5	.	TRBV4-2	TRBD2	TGTGCCAGCAGCCAAGAAGGATACAGCGGGGGGGCCGTGGAGACCCAGTACTTC	CASSQEGYSGGAVETQYF
14	TRBJ2-5	.	TRBV19	TRBD1	TGTGCCAGTTCCCCGGGACAGGGAGGAGAGACCCAGTACTTC	CASSPGQGGETQYF
17	TRBJ2-7	.	TRBV5-1	TRBD1	TGCGCCAGCAGCTTGGCCGGTGAGTCAGGGGGCATCAACGAGCAGTACTTC	CASSLAGESGGINEQYF
15	TRBJ1-1	.	TRBV5-1	.	TGCGCCAGCAGCCCAGGGAATTTGGTTAACACTGAAGCTTTCTTT	CASSPGNLVNTEAFF
14	TRBJ1-5	.	TRBV7-9	.	TGTGCCAGCAGCGGGAGGGATAGCAATCAGCCCCAGCATTTT	CASSGRDSNQPQHF
15	TRBJ2-7	.	TRBV6-5	TRBD1	TGTGCCAGCATCCTCCAGGGGACAGGTTCGCGCGAGCAGTACTTC	CASILQGTGSREQYF
12	TRBJ2-1	.	TRBV12-3/TRBV12-4	.	TGTGCCAGCAGTCTCAGGGTTGGTGAGCAGTTCTTC	CASSLRVGEQFF
14	TRBJ2-3	.	TRBV3-1/TRBV3-2	.	TGTGCCAGCAGCCAAGATTCGGGGGGCAATACGCAGTATTTT	CASSQDSGGNTQYF
15	TRBJ2-7	.	TRBV6-2/TRBV6-3	.	TGTGCCAGCAGTCCCCCGGGTCGCCCACCCTACGAGCAGTACTTC	CASSPPGRPPYEQYF
13	TRBJ1-1	.	TRBV5-6	.	TGTGCCAGCAGCTTGACACCCGAGGCCGAAGCTTTCTTT	CASSLTPEAEAFF
14	TRBJ2-1	once	TRBV7-9	.	TGTGCCAGCAGCTTAGCTGTCGGGGGCAATGAGCAGTTCTTC	CASSLAVGGNEQFF
12	TRBJ1-4	.	TRBV6-5	.	TGTGCCAGCAGACAGGCGCGTGAAAAACTGTTTTTT	CASRQAREKLFF
18	TRBJ1-1	.	TRBV4-2	TRBD1	TGTGCCAGCAGCCAAGATACCGGGACAGGGACCTTGAACACTGAAGCTTTCTTT	CASSQDTGTGTLNTEAFF